The entry below gives a single T cell receptor beta chain sequence along with its context. Some clones are missing from TCRdb's copy, which holds only in-frame ones; the method was immunoSEQ multiplex PCR. The sample records around 150,000 clones, 70% to 90% being singletons. This CDR3 has 18 amino acids. CDR1 is SGHDT, CDR2 YYEEEE, per germline. Trimming left V 0 bases short and J 0 bases short, with 17 bases between. The data belong to a study of blood T cell repertoires in COVID-19. The source is an older man with acute or convalescent COVID-19. Sequencing used peripheral blood. J is TRBJ2-3 and V is TRBV5-6; D might be TRBD2 (5 bases). The CDR3 sequence: CASSLANRGSSSTDTQYF. The CDR3 DNA is TGTGCCAGCAGCTTGGCGAATCGTGGGAGCAGTAGCACAGATACGCAGTATTTT. Variable domain in full (rest from reference TRBV5-6 and TRBJ2-3): DAGVTQSPTHLIKTRGQQVTLRCSPKSGHDTVSWYQQALGQGPQFIFQYYEEEERQRGNFPDRFSGHQFPNYSSELNVNALLLGDSALYLCASSLANRGSSSTDTQYFGPGTRLTVL.